Sequencing of this T cell receptor beta chain was carried out in a study of graft-versus-host responses after intestinal transplantation. Generated by immunoSEQ multiplex PCR, the TCRdb table keeps only in-frame clones and is missing some. The sample lists roughly 77,000 clones; around 92% were seen once. V shed 8 bases and J shed 3 bases, with 8 bases lying between them. CDR1 is MNHNY, CDR2 SVGAGI, per germline (reference sequence). This CDR3 has 11 residues. General study points: Recipient marrow harbored GvH clones, some of which surfaced first in ileum or blood.

This clone was counted once. Antigen specificity is unknown. The chain combines TRBV6-6 with TRBJ2-7, with D perhaps matching TRBD1 (6 bases). The source was unstimulated CD8+ T cells sorted from spleen or lymph node cells, collected before intestinal transplant. The sequence was obtained from a human donor who received an intestinal transplant. The CDR3 bases are TGTGCCAGCGGACAGAGCTACGAGCAGTACTTC. As protein: CASGQSYEQYF.